This T cell receptor (beta chain) was retrieved from a study of early T cells in non-severe SARS-CoV-2 infection. For the study at large: Sequenced bulk RNA came from whole blood that was unsorted, and chains were unpaired.

Individually, cDNA molecules had unique molecular identifiers attached to them. TCRdb reprocessed the 5' RACE reads via MiXCR and lists one record per CDR3 protein. The table lists some 80,000 distinct CDR3 sequences, about 12% of them singletons. This clonotype was picked up a small number of times. Its specificity is not known. The CDR3 has 19 amino acids. Germline values: CDR1 SGHTA, CDR2 FQGTGA. The junction had 14 bases not matched to a gene; V was cut back by 2 bases and J by 3 bases. Study outcomes and limitations: VDJdb matches were skewed toward anti-spike CD8 T cell responses.

This receptor was identified in an adult who was a healthcare worker with PCR-confirmed SARS-CoV-2 infection or an uninfected control (not recorded which). The donor label of this sample is uncertain. The chain uses TRBV7-3 and TRBJ2-3; the match to TRBD2 covers 10 bases. The sample consisted of whole blood, taken at baseline. DNA of the CDR3: TGTGCCAGCAGCTTATGGCCGCTAGCGGGGGCCTGGGGAACAGATACGCAGTATTTT. Its translation is CASSLWPLAGAWGTDTQYF.